The clone carrying this T cell receptor beta chain has a single count. Source study methods: How many nucleated cells were present was estimated from reference gene primer amplification. Data came from immunoSEQ multiplex PCR; TCRdb stores just in-frame clones and leaves some out. From that table come the V and J calls and clone size; the DNA was used to work out D and trimming. Of approximately 450,000 clones in the sample, about 85% were seen once. In terms of age and location, participants ranged from about 18 to 89 years and lived in around 22 US areas. Which cohort a participant joined came from the clinical history participants gave. These data belong to a study of blood T cell repertoires in COVID-19. In the study overall: Sample material is recorded as cDNA or gDNA derived from T cells, B-cell-depleted T cells, or PBMCs.

The ends lost 3 bases at V and 3 bases at J; junction bases unmatched: 2. In germline, CDR1 is SGHDN, CDR2 FVKESK. The CDR3 sequence is 14 residues long. The chain uses TRBV14 and TRBJ1-5; 7 positions match TRBD1. This clonotype was sampled from a young woman with acute COVID-19. The sequenced material came from PBMCs or T cells enriched from blood (not recorded which). The DNA of the CDR3 is TGTGCCAGCAGCCAGGGACAGAACAATCAGCCCCAGCATTTT. Translated: CASSQGQNNQPQHF.